What follows are 6 T cell receptor beta chains derived from one specimen sequenced in a study of shared clonotypes between healthy human individuals (dated by TCRdb to about 2020). The library was produced with the immunoSEQ multiplex PCR assay. TCRdb limited this immuneACCESS table to in-frame rearrangements with V and J called. A share of clones is missing; checked studies link under half to unresolved V genes, and the rest is unexplained. The sample table shows about 470,000 clones, and about 76% are seen once. Roughly 13% of the sample rests with the top ten. Material for sequencing was PBMCs. All receptors derive from a woman between 40 and 55 years old in good health. Some clones in this sample may be carry-over from other donors' samples.

The chain couples TRBV28 to TRBJ2-7, with D possibly TRBD2 on 5 matching bases. Between the trimmed V and J ends, which lost 5 bases and 6 bases, there was a span of 17 bases. Germline V gene lookup returns CDR1 MDHEN and CDR2 SYDVKM. The length of the CDR3 is 14 residues. The CDR3: CASSPYGLPGEQYF. DNA of the CDR3: TGTGCCAGCAGTCCGTACGGACTCCCTGGCGAGCAGTACTTC.

The sample holds a few counts of this clone. The chain employs TRBV6-4 and TRBJ2-3, with 10 bases that match TRBD1. This CDR3 contains 14 residues. The V segment lost 11 bases and the J segment 4 bases; nucleotides outside the gene matches: 9. Germline CDR1 and CDR2: MRHNA and SNTAGT. In nucleotides, the CDR3 is TGTGCCGTCGCGGCGGGACAGGGGTCAGATACGCAGTATTTT. Residues: CAVAAGQGSDTQYF.

The chain links TRBV21-1 to TRBJ1-5; the listed D gene, TRBD1, was not tested against the DNA. TRBV21-1 is described as a pseudogene. CDR3 length equals 15 residues. The chain's CDR3 is CASSPYRVSNQPQHF. CDR3 bases: TGTGCCAGCAGCCCCTACAGGGTTAGCAATCAGCCCCAGCATTTT.

This chain links TRBV6-6 with TRBJ1-2, with 8 nucleotides matching TRBD1. Germline CDR1 reads MNHNY; CDR2 reads SVGAGI (reference sequence). The CDR3 totals 13 residues. Trimming removed 8 bases from V and 3 bases from J; junction bases left unmatched: 5. This chain's CDR3 is CASGQGGYYGYTF. The CDR3, as DNA: TGTGCCAGCGGACAGGGTGGCTACTATGGCTACACCTTC.

The V gene is TRBV30, the J gene TRBJ2-5, with 7 bases fitting TRBD2. V trimming: 3 bases; J trimming: 5 bases; junction bases outside the gene matches: 6. CDR1 is GTSNPN and CDR2 is SVGIG in the germline V gene (reference sequence). The CDR3 consists of 13 residues. The CDR3 DNA reads TGTGCCTGGAGGGGGCTAGCGGTGGAGACCCAGTACTTC. Residues: CAWRGLAVETQYF.

Concerning this clone: Germline is not matched at one junction end, which may reflect a read error. The chain combines TRBV11-2 with TRBJ2-3; 9 nucleotides match TRBD1. This CDR3 is built from 16 residues. Germline-derived CDR1 and CDR2 are SGHAT and FQNNGV. Here the CDR3 reads CASSTQRGARRDREGF. CDR3 bases: TGTGCCAGCAGCACCCAAAGGGGGGCGAGGAGGGACAGGGAGGGTTTT.